The 2 T cell receptor beta chains below come from one sample, sequenced in a study of CD8 T cells in ankylosing spondylitis. Study-level points and caveats: It appeared that ankylosing spondylitis blood was characterized by a TCR beta motif of roughly 8 highly homologous variants.

No antigen is known for these receptors. TCRdb itself ran the 5' RACE reads through MiXCR, one entry per CDR3 protein. The table records fewer than 650,000 distinct CDR3 sequences, roughly 12% of them present only once. Sequencing was carried out using blood, either unsorted or a sorted T cell fraction (not recorded which). The receptors stem from a male donor with ankylosing spondylitis.

Concerning this clonotype itself: At one end, the junction sequence differs from germline, possibly due to a read error. This chain links TRBV2 with TRBJ1-2; D perhaps matches TRBD1 (6 bases). The CDR3 covers 13 residues. The germline gives CDR1 SNHLY, CDR2 FYNNEI. The CDR3 spells CASSVLNSGACAF. The CDR3 region has the DNA TGTGCCAGCAGTGTGTTAAATTCGGGGGCGTGTGCCTTC.

This clonotype was counted a few times. The rearrangement joins TRBV3-1 to TRBJ2-5; D gene unclear. Trimming removed 4 bases at V and 4 bases at J, with 13 bases between. In germline, CDR1 is LGHDT, CDR2 YNNKEL (reference sequence). The CDR3 totals 14 residues. Written as DNA, the CDR3 is TGTGCCAGCAGCCGCCGGCGCTTGGGAGAGACCCAGTACTTC. Translating gives CASSRRRLGETQYF.